Included here is one T cell receptor (beta chain) sequence, with context. The antigen remains undetermined. Of the isolated RNA, all was reverse transcribed, and so the sequenced material was expressed TCRB transcripts. Repertoires were generated with immunoSEQ multiplex PCR, while TCRdb's copy carries only in-frame clones and drops some. The sample has roughly 120,000 clones; almost 40% are singletons. These data are taken from a study of beta chain features in type 1 diabetes. Study-level points and caveats: It was among patients, rather than healthy donors, that naive, central memory and Treg TCRB repertoires appeared more similar.

Germline CDR1 and CDR2: MNHEY and SVGAGI. There are 13 residues in the CDR3. V dropped 6 bases and J dropped 0 bases, with 8 bases sitting between them. This rearrangement joins TRBV6-5 to TRBJ1-1; tentative D call: TRBD1 (6 bases). Sequencing used stem cell memory CD4+ T cells from blood. The clonotype comes from a woman between 18 and 29 years old in good health. For the CDR3, the DNA is TGTGCCAGCAGGGGACAAGTGAACACTGAAGCTTTCTTT. Its translation is CASRGQVNTEAFF.